The text below deals with one TCR beta chain. The sort gate was single viable CD3+CD4+CD8-CD45RO+ cells for memory CD4+ T cells. CDR3 length equals 13 residues. J was trimmed by 5 bases and V by 7 bases; bases with no gene match: 9. Germline V gene data show CDR1 as SQVTM and CDR2 as ANQGSEA. This sample is part of a study of memory CD4+ T cells and cytomegalovirus serostatus. TCRdb's table, derived via immunoSEQ multiplex PCR, lists solely in-frame clones and lacks some. The sample contains tens of thousands of clones, about 76% of which appear only once. The source material was memory CD4+ T cells from blood. This rearrangement joins TRBV29-1 to TRBJ1-1; TRBD1 agrees at 8 bases. The TCR comes from an adult in good health and CMV-seronegative. Some clones in this sample may be carry-over from other donors' samples. The CDR3 nucleotides are TGCAGCGAGAGACAGGGGTTGGATACTGAAGCTTTCTTT. Its protein is CSERQGLDTEAFF. The full variable domain, with the rest looked up from reference TRBV29-1 and TRBJ1-1, is SAVISQKPSRDICQRGTSLTIQCQVDSQVTMMFWYRQQPGQSLTLIATANQGSEATYESGFVIDKFPISRPNLTFSTLTVSNMSPEDSSIYLCSERQGLDTEAFFGQGTRLTVV.